Detailed here is one T cell receptor (beta chain). This clonotype was found a few times. Its target antigen remains unknown. Base-call qualities are not available, and no considerably larger clone is one nucleotide away. Set within a cohort of healthcare workers in London, UK, this nested case-control study involved weekly PCR testing of nasopharyngeal swabs along with blood sampling. Healthcare workers were enrolled in the week of the UK lockdown, from 23 to 31 March 2020, and were followed every week for up to roughly 15 weeks. These data are taken from a study of early T cells in non-severe SARS-CoV-2 infection (dated by TCRdb to the early 2020s). The study in broad terms: Bulk RNA from unsorted whole blood was used for TCR sequencing, so alpha and beta chains could not be paired. Beyond this particular receptor, the publication reports: Matching against VDJdb was skewed toward anti-spike CD8 responses, likely underestimated virus-specific expansions, and missed private and CD4 specificities.

Library preparation was by 5' RACE. The sequencing machine was a NextSeq 500. In the TCR library protocol, unique molecular identifiers were attached to individual cDNA molecules to correct for PCR bias and sequencing error. Sequencing covered both TCR alpha and beta chains, and within each sample the abundances of alpha and beta sequences were tightly co-correlated. From the authors' description of their analysis: Decombinator V4 was used to annotate the V gene, J gene and CDR3 of the TCR sequences. TCRs were defined as expanded if a significant change between any two time points was detected under a Poisson model with p below 0.0001. TCR abundances were normalised to the total number of TCRs sequenced per sample and expressed as counts per million. MAIT TCRs were defined by TRAV1-2 paired with TRAJ12, TRAJ20 or TRAJ33, and iNKT TCRs by TRAV10 paired with TRAJ18. VDJdb, accessed 1 November 2021, was searched for CMV, EBV and SARS-CoV-2 annotated TCRs, with TCRs annotated for multiple antigens excluded. TCRdb trimmed the raw reads at Q25, called clones with MiXCR and kept productive beta chains. Identical CDR3 protein sequences are pooled into one entry, listed with their most common genes and DNA. The V and J calls were not made by the authors but by TCRdb's processing. This sample is represented by tens of thousands of distinct CDR3 sequences; approximately 6% of them were singletons. The top ten clones comprise around 4.8% of the sample.

V drops 1 base and J drops 4 bases, leaving 14 bases in between. Inclusive of the bounding cysteine and phenylalanine, the CDR3 is 15 residues long. The only DNA kept is the CDR3, 45 bases in frame from the first base. The chain is assembled from TRBV12-3 or TRBV12-4 and TRBJ2-7; the D gene could be either TRBD1 or TRBD2, each agreeing at 6 bases. This receptor was obtained from an adult who was a healthcare worker with PCR-confirmed SARS-CoV-2 infection or an uninfected control (not recorded which). Sequenced material: whole blood. The sequenced DNA: TGTGCCAGCAGTTTAGGAGGGGGGAGACAATACGAGCAGTACTTC. This sequence encodes CASSLGGGRQYEQYF.